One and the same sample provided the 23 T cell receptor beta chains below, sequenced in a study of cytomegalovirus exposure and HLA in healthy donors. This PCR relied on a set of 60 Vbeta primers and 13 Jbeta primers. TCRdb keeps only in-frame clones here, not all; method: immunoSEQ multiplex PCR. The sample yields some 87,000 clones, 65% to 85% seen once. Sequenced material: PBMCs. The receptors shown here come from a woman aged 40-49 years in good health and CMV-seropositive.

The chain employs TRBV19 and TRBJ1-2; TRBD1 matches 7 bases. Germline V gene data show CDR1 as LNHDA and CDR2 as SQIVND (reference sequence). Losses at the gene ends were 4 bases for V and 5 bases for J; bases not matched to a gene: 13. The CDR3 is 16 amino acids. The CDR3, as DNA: TGTGCCAGTAGTAGACAGGGCGGGGACGACATATATGGCTACACCTTC. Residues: CASSRQGGDDIYGYTF. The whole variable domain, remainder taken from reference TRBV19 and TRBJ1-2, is DGGITQSPKYLFRKEGQNVTLSCEQNLNHDAMYWYRQDPGQGLRLIYYSQIVNDFQKGDIAEGYSVSREKKESFPLTVTSAQKNPTAFYLCASSRQGGDDIYGYTFGSGTRLTVV.

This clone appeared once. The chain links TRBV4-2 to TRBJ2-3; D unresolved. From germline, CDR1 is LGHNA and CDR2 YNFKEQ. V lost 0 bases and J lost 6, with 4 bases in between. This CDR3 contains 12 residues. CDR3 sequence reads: CASSQDIDTQYF. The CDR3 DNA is TGTGCCAGCAGCCAAGATATTGATACGCAGTATTTT.

The CDR3 loop reads CSVDSEDNEKLFF. The CDR3 DNA is TGCAGCGTCGACAGCGAGGATAATGAAAAACTGTTTTTT. The gene calls are TRBV29-1 and TRBJ1-4; a weak D match, TRBD1 (5 bases). The ends were cut back, 6 bases at V and 4 bases at J, with 12 bases in the middle. CDR1 and CDR2 (germline): SQVTM, ANQGSEA. The CDR3 is made up of 13 amino acids.

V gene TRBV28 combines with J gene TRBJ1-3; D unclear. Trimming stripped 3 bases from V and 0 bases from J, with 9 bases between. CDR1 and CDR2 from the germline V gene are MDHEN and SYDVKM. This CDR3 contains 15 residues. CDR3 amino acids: CASSFSRNSGNTIYF. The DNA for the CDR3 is TGTGCCAGCAGTTTTAGCCGGAACTCTGGAAACACCATATATTTT.

Here the CDR3 reads CASSIYPSGGLRYF. The CDR3 DNA reads TGTGCCAGCAGTATTTATCCTAGCGGGGGGCTCCGTTATTTT. The V call is TRBV6-5, the J call TRBJ2-3, with 11 bases matching TRBD2. V shed 5 bases, J shed 15 bases, and the junction held 13 bases outside the gene matches. Germline loops: CDR1 MNHEY, CDR2 SVGAGI. CDR3 size: 14 residues.

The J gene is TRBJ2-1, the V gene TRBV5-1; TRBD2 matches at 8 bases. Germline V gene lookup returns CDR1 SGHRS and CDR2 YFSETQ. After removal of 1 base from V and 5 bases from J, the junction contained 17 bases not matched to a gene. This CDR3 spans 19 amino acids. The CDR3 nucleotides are TGCGCCAGCAGCTTGAAATTGTTAGGACCTAGCGGGTATGACAATGAGCAGTTCTTC. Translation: CASSLKLLGPSGYDNEQFF. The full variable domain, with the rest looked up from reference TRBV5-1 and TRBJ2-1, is KAGVTQTPRYLIKTRGQQVTLSCSPISGHRSVSWYQQTPGQGLQFLFEYFSETQRNKGNFPGRFSGRQFSNSRSEMNVSTLELGDSALYLCASSLKLLGPSGYDNEQFFGPGTRLTVL.

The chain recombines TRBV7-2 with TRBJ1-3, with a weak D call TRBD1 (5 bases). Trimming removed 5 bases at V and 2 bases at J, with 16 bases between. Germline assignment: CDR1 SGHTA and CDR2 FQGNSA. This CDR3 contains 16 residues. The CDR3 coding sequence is TGTGCCAGCAGCGAAAGAAGGGGTAATGCTGGAAACACCATATATTTT. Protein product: CASSERRGNAGNTIYF.

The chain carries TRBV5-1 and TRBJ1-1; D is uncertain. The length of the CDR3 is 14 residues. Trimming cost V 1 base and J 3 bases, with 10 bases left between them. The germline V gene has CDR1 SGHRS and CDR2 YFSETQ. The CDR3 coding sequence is TGCGCCAGCAGCTTGCGTGGAGTTGACACTGAAGCTTTCTTT. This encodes CASSLRGVDTEAFF.

The DNA for the CDR3 is TGTGCCTGGAGTGTACCTCCGTCGACAGCCCAAGAGACCCAGTACTTC. Protein product: CAWSVPPSTAQETQYF. The chain uses TRBV30 and TRBJ2-5; perhaps TRBD1 as D (5 bases). The germline gives CDR1 GTSNPN, CDR2 SVGIG (reference sequence). V lost 0 bases to trimming and J lost 1 base, with 15 bases between them. There are 16 residues in the CDR3.

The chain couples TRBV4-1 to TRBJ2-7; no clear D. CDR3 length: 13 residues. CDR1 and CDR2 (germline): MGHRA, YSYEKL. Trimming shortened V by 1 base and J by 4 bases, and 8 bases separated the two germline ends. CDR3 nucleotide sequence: TGCGCCAGCAGCCAAGTGGCGGCATACGAGCAGTACTTC. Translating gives CASSQVAAYEQYF.

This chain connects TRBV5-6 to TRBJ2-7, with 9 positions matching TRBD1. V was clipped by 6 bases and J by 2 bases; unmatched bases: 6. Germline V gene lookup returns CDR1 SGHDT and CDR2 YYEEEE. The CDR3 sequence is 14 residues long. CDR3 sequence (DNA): TGTGCCAGCACCTTCGGGACAGGGACCTACGAGCAGTACTTC. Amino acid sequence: CASTFGTGTYEQYF.

As DNA, the CDR3 is TGTGCCAGCACAAGGACAGGGGGGTCCTACAATGAGCAGTTCTTC. This gives the protein CASTRTGGSYNEQFF. The chain couples TRBV5-6 to TRBJ2-1, with TRBD1 identical over 10 bases. The CDR3 totals 15 residues. V was pared by 6 bases and J by 1 base, with 4 bases of the junction left unmatched. Per the germline V gene, CDR1 is SGHDT and CDR2 is YYEEEE.

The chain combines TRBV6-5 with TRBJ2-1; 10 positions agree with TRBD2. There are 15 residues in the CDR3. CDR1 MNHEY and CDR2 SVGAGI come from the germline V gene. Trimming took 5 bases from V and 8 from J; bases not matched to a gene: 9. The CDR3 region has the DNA TGTGCCAGCAGTGGACTAGCGGTCCCGAGGGATGAGCAGTTCTTC. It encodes CASSGLAVPRDEQFF.

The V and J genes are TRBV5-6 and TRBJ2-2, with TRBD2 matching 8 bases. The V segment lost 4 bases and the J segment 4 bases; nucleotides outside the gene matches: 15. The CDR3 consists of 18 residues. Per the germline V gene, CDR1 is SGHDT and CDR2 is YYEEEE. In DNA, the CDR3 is TGTGCCAGCAGCACCGAGGGTAGCGGGGTTATCGGCACCGGGGAGCTGTTTTTT. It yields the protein CASSTEGSGVIGTGELFF.

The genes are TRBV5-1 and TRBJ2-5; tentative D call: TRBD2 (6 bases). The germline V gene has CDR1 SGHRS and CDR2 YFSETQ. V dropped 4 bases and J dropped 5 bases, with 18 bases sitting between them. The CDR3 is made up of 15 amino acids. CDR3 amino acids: CASSKGSGRLETQYF. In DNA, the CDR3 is TGCGCCAGCAGCAAGGGGTCCGGGAGACTGGAGACCCAGTACTTC.

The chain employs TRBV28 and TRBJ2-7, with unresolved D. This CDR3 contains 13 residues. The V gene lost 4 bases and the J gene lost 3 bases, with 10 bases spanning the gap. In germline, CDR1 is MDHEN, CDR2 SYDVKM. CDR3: CASSSFSSYEQYF. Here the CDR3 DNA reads TGTGCCAGCAGTTCTTTTTCTAGCTACGAGCAGTACTTC.

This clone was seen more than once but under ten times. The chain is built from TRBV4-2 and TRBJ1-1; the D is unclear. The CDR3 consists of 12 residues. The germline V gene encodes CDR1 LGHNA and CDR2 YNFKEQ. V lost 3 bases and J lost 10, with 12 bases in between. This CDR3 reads CASSQTEAGAFF. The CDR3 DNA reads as TGTGCCAGCAGCCAGACGGAGGCTGGAGCTTTCTTT.

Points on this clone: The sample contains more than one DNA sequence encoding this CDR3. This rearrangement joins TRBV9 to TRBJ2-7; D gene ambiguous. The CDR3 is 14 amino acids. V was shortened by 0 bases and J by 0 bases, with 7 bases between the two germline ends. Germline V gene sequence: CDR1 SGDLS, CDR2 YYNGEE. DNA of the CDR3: TGTGCCAGCAGCGTAGCGAGTTCCTCCTACGAGCAGTACTTC. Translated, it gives CASSVASSSYEQYF.

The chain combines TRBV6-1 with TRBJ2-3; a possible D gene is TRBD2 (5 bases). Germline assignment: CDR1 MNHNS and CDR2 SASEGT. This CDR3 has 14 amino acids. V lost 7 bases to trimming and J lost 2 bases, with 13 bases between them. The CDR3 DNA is TGTGCCAGCAAAAGCGAGGGCCTCACAGATACGCAGTATTTT. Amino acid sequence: CASKSEGLTDTQYF.

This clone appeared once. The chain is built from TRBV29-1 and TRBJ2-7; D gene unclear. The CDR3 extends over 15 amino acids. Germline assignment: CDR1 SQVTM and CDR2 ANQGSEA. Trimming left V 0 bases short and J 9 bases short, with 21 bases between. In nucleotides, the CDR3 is TGCAGCGTTGAAGATAGGTCAGCTCCTCTACGAGGGCAGTACTTC. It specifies CSVEDRSAPLRGQYF.

In DNA, the CDR3 is TGCAGCGTGACGACAGGGTCCTACAATGAGCAGTTCTTC. It translates to CSVTTGSYNEQFF. The rearrangement joins TRBV29-1 to TRBJ2-1; the match to TRBD1 covers 7 bases. Looked up from germline, CDR1 is SQVTM and CDR2 is ANQGSEA. There are 13 residues in the CDR3. Trimming cost V 6 bases and J 1 base; bases outside gene matches: 3.

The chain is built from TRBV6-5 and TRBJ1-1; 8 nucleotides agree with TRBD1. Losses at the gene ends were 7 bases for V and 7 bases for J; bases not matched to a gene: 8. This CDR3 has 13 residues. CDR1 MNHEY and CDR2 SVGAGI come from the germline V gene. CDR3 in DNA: TGTGCCAGCAAACGGACAGGGACACTTGAAGCTTTCTTT. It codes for CASKRTGTLEAFF.

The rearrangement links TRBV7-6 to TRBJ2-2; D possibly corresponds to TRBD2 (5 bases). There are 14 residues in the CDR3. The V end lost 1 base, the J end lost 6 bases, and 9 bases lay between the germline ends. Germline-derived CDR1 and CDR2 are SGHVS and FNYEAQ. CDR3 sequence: CASSLELGAGELFF. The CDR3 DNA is TGTGCCAGCAGCTTAGAACTAGGAGCCGGGGAGCTGTTTTTT. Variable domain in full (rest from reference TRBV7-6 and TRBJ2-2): GAGVSQSPRYKVTKRGQDVALRCDPISGHVSLYWYRQALGQGPEFLTYFNYEAQQDKSGLPNDRFSAERPEGSISTLTIQRTEQRDSAMYRCASSLELGAGELFFGEGSRLTVL.